A single sample gave rise to the 20 T cell receptor beta chains below, sequenced in a study of blood T cells in healthy people across ages. Together with a sample-barcoded 5' primer, a J-beta primer mix was included in a second PCR lasting about 6 to 11 cycles. Each CDR3 protein gets one entry after TCRdb re-called the 5' RACE reads with MiXCR. Here the sample spans around 1,600,000 distinct CDR3 sequences, approximately 43% being singletons. Specimen: blood. These TCRs come from a woman younger than 30 in good health.

V usage is TRBV11-2 and J usage is TRBJ2-5; no definite D call. Germline values: CDR1 SGHAT, CDR2 FQNNGV. V was shortened by 4 bases and J by 11 bases, with 14 bases between the two germline ends. This CDR3 has 12 residues. The CDR3, as DNA: TGTGCCAGCAGCTCCTTGAGTGTTGAGCAGTACTTC. It specifies CASSSLSVEQYF.

J is TRBJ1-6 and V is TRBV20-1; 8 bases are shared with TRBD1. V lost 6 bases to trimming and J lost 7 bases; unmatched junction nucleotides: 8. Germline V gene data show CDR1 as DFQATT and CDR2 as SNEGSKA (reference sequence). This CDR3 is 14 amino acids long. This chain's CDR3 is CSAQPGQENSPLHF. The CDR3 DNA reads as TGCAGTGCCCAACCGGGACAGGAAAATTCACCCCTCCACTTT.

This clonotype was seen a handful of times. The CDR3 region has the DNA TGTGCCAGCAGCTCCAACAGGGGACACATCATCTCTGGGGCCAACGTCCTGACTTTC. This encodes CASSSNRGHIISGANVLTF. This rearrangement joins TRBV7-9 to TRBJ2-6; TRBD1 aligns across 7 bases. There are 19 residues in the CDR3. Germline assignment: CDR1 SEHNR and CDR2 FQNEAQ (reference sequence). Trimming cost V 4 bases and J 0 bases; bases outside gene matches: 12.

This chain joins TRBV20-1 and TRBJ1-5; D call uncertain. Germline CDR1 reads DFQATT; CDR2 reads SNEGSKA (reference sequence). Trimming took 6 bases from V and 6 from J, leaving 9 bases between them. The length of the CDR3 is 11 residues. The CDR3 coding sequence is TGCAGTGCGGAGGAAGGTCAGCCCCAGCATTTT. This encodes CSAEEGQPQHF.

Comment on this clonotype: The junction shows a germline mismatch at one end, possibly a read error. The chain carries TRBV6-2 or TRBV6-3 and TRBJ2-5; 7 positions agree with TRBD1. Germline-derived CDR1 and CDR2 are MNHEY and SVGEGT. The CDR3 spans 14 residues. In DNA form, the CDR3 reads TGTGCCAGCGGCCGAGGGGGCTCCCAAGCGACCCAGTACTTC. Translated: CASGRGGSQATQYF.

This clonotype was counted once. The rearrangement uses TRBV30 and TRBJ2-1; the D gene is possibly TRBD2 (6 bases). This CDR3 is 15 amino acids long. Deletions cut 4 bases from V and 0 bases from J, with 13 bases between. The V gene's germline CDR1 is GTSNPN and CDR2 SVGIG (reference sequence). The CDR3 nucleotides read TGTGCCTGGAATACTCGCGGGATCTCCTACAATGAGCAGTTCTTC. The encoded protein is CAWNTRGISYNEQFF. The variable domain in full, completed from reference TRBV30 and TRBJ2-1, reads SQTIHQWPATLVQPVGSPLSLECTVEGTSNPNLYWYRQAAGRGLQLLFYSVGIGQISSEVPQNLSASRPQDRQFILSSKKLLLSDSGFYLCAWNTRGISYNEQFFGPGTRLTVL.

This chain uses TRBV9 with TRBJ1-2; 8 nucleotides line up with TRBD1. Unmatched junction bases numbered 5, after V lost 3 bases and J lost 7 bases. This CDR3 has 13 residues. CDR1 is SGDLS, CDR2 YYNGEE, per germline. The CDR3 DNA reads TGTGCCAGCAGCGCCTGGACAGGGTTTGGCTACACCTTC. Translating it yields CASSAWTGFGYTF.

The chain combines TRBV29-1 with TRBJ2-7, with 8 bases matching TRBD1. Per germline, CDR1 SQVTM and CDR2 ANQGSEA. This CDR3 has 13 residues. The CDR3 sequence: CGGRQGNSYEQYF. The CDR3 nucleotides are TGCGGCGGCCGACAGGGGAATTCCTACGAGCAGTACTTC.

The chain joins TRBV6-1 to TRBJ2-3, with 16 bases matching TRBD2. Germline values: CDR1 MNHNS, CDR2 SASEGT. CDR3 length: 20 amino acids. The V and J ends lost 5 bases and 6 bases, in that order; junction bases with no gene match: 17. The CDR3, as DNA: TGTGCCAGCAGTACCGGGACTAGCGGGAGGGCCGGAGCCGAGGGGGATACGCAGTATTTT. Protein: CASSTGTSGRAGAEGDTQYF.

The chain recombines TRBV12-3 or TRBV12-4 with TRBJ2-5; 9 positions agree with TRBD2. The CDR3 loop spans 13 amino acids. The trim removed 7 bases at V and 11 bases at J, leaving 11 bases unmatched. CDR3 bases: TGTGCCAGCACCCGGGATAGCGGGAGTGGGCAGTACTTC. It encodes CASTRDSGSGQYF.

V gene TRBV20-1 combines with J gene TRBJ2-1; 15 bases match TRBD2. Trimming at V came to 5 bases and at J to 4 bases, leaving 6 bases not matched to a gene. From germline, CDR1 is DFQATT and CDR2 SNEGSKA (reference sequence). CDR3 length: 16 amino acids. The CDR3 region has the DNA TGCAGTGCTCTGGGACTAGCGGGAGGTAGATACAATGAGCAGTTCTTC. It is translated as CSALGLAGGRYNEQFF.

This clonotype was seen only a few times. This chain uses TRBV2 with TRBJ1-6; the D is unclear. The germline CDR1 and CDR2 sequences are SNHLY and FYNNEI. V was trimmed by 3 bases and J by 10 bases, leaving 4 bases between them. The CDR3 covers 11 residues. For the CDR3, the DNA is TGTGCCAGCAGTGATCCCTCACCCCTCCACTTT. It encodes CASSDPSPLHF.

Notes on this clonotype: An end of the junction does not agree with germline; a read error may underlie this. The genes are TRBV7-7 and TRBJ2-1, with 7 bases that match TRBD2. This CDR3 has 15 residues. Germline CDR1 SSHAT, CDR2 FNYEAQ (reference sequence). CDR3 residues: CASSLKGGSYNEQFF. DNA of the CDR3: TGTGCTAGCAGCTTAAAGGGCGGGAGCTACAATGAGCAGTTCTTC.

The chain recombines TRBV18 with TRBJ1-5; D may be TRBD1 (6 bases). The CDR3 runs 16 residues. The V gene lost 3 bases and the J gene lost 1 base, with 13 bases spanning the gap. In germline, CDR1 is KGHSH, CDR2 LQKENI. The CDR3 region is CASSPGTPESNQPQHF. The CDR3 bases are TGTGCCAGCTCACCCGGGACACCCGAAAGCAATCAGCCCCAGCATTTT.

The chain has TRBV27 and TRBJ2-7; 8 positions agree with TRBD1. The J call may be in error: the DNA end matches TRBJ2-4 better. The germline V gene encodes CDR1 MNHEY and CDR2 SMNVEV (reference sequence). The CDR3 is 14 residues long. CDR3 sequence: CASSPRGRRNIQYF. The CDR3 coding sequence is TGTGCCAGCAGTCCCAGGGGGCGGAGGAACATTCAGTACTTC.

This sequence joins TRBV20-1 and TRBJ2-3; 7 bases fit TRBD2. CDR3 size: 14 residues. Germline lookup yields CDR1 DFQATT and CDR2 SNEGSKA (reference sequence). V lost 3 bases, J lost 5 bases, and 8 bases stayed unmatched. The CDR3 DNA reads as TGCAGTGCTAGTTCGGCGGGAGCTGTAGATACGCAGTATTTT. Its translation: CSASSAGAVDTQYF.

This clonotype was seen only a few times. V and J are TRBV3-1 and TRBJ1-2; no reliable D call. Trimming cost V 2 bases and J 4 bases, with 8 bases left between them. Germline V gene lookup returns CDR1 LGHDT and CDR2 YNNKEL (reference sequence). This CDR3 contains 13 residues. The CDR3 here is CASSQMWGYGYTF. The CDR3 bases are TGTGCCAGCAGCCAAATGTGGGGCTATGGCTACACCTTC. Combining the CDR3 with reference TRBV3-1 and TRBJ1-2 gives the whole variable domain DTAVSQTPKYLVTQMGNDKSIKCEQNLGHDTMYWYKQDSKKFLKIMFSYNNKELIINETVPNRFSPKSPDKAHLNLHINSLELGDSAVYFCASSQMWGYGYTFGSGTRLTVV.

The chain recombines TRBV20-1 with TRBJ1-1; TRBD1 matches 10 bases. Germline CDR1 DFQATT, CDR2 SNEGSKA (reference sequence). The CDR3 totals 13 residues. Losses at the gene ends were 5 bases for V and 5 bases for J; bases not matched to a gene: 5. The CDR3 DNA reads TGCAGTGCTGTTGGACAGGGGGTTACTGAAGCTTTCTTT. It translates to CSAVGQGVTEAFF.

The V call is TRBV6-2 or TRBV6-3, the J call TRBJ2-1, with TRBD1 matching 7 bases. The CDR3 consists of 13 residues. The junction had 7 bases not matched to a gene; V was cut back by 9 bases and J by 5 bases. Germline CDR1 and CDR2: MNHEY and SVGEGT. CDR3 DNA sequence: TGTGCCAGTCTAGGGGGCAACAACAATGAGCAGTTCTTC. Translating gives CASLGGNNNEQFF.

This sequence joins TRBV6-5 and TRBJ2-3, with TRBD2 as a possible D gene (7 bases). The V and J ends lost 6 bases and 1 base respectively, with 14 bases between them. This CDR3 region has 15 residues. CDR1 MNHEY and CDR2 SVGAGI come from the germline V gene. CDR3 sequence reads: CASSYAGGRTDTQYF. The CDR3 nucleotides are TGTGCCAGCAGCTACGCCGGGGGGCGCACAGATACGCAGTATTTT.